This TCR beta chain is from a study of vaccination effects on CD4 cells after COVID-19. Study-level information: Following the second dose by a median of 72 days, the post-vaccine samples were obtained. For each well, over 1.5 million PBMC were cultured with roughly 9.2 IU/ml IL-2 and approximately 10 ug/ml peptides.

This CDR3 spans 13 amino acids. V shed 6 bases, J shed 3 bases, and the junction held 4 bases outside the gene matches. Germline assignment: CDR1 SQVTM and CDR2 ANQGSEA. With 10 to 11 days of culture completed, CD4+ T cells were isolated. The cohort was immunized with two doses of either the BNT162b2 or mRNA-1273 vaccine. IL-2 medium was substituted for half the medium on days 3 and 7. As regards this clone: The antigen is not known.

Assay: immunoSEQ multiplex PCR; the TCRdb copy retains only in-frame clones and omits some. The table has tens of thousands of clones, around 70% seen once; the top ten hold approximately 15%. The chain combines TRBV29-1 with TRBJ1-5; 8 nucleotides line up with TRBD1. This receptor was obtained from a human donor who received a COVID-19 vaccine. The sequencing here drew on CD4+ T cells from PBMCs cultured without peptide, taken after COVID-19 vaccination. CDR3 protein: CSVRQGPNQPQHF. The DNA of the CDR3 is TGCAGCGTGCGACAGGGGCCCAATCAGCCCCAGCATTTT.